This T cell receptor (beta chain) derives from a study of CD8 T cells in ankylosing spondylitis. The study's findings and limits: Disease-linked clones reportedly showed significant enrichment in matched ankylosing spondylitis synovial fluid. A motif of under 10 highly homologous TCR beta variants was seen as apparently characteristic of ankylosing spondylitis blood. Several of the motif variants were reported before in synovial fluid and blood from reactive arthritis.

A remark on this clonotype: Its antigen is not known.

Each CDR3 protein is one row after TCRdb ran MiXCR on the 5' RACE reads. The sample holds 800,000 to 900,000 distinct CDR3 sequences, about 10% seen once. Sample: blood, either unsorted or a sorted T cell fraction (not recorded which). The clonotype was recovered from a male donor with ankylosing spondylitis.

CDR3 DNA sequence: TGTGCCAGCAGCGTAGTAGGCGAGAACGCACAAGCTTTCTTT. This translates into CASSVVGENAQAFF. The J gene is TRBJ1-1, the V gene TRBV9; no clear D gene. The CDR3 runs 14 residues. From germline, CDR1 is SGDLS and CDR2 YYNGEE. Trimming took 0 bases from V and 9 from J, leaving 15 bases between them. Using reference TRBV9 and TRBJ1-1 for the parts outside the CDR3, the full variable domain is DSGVTQTPKHLITATGQRVTLRCSPRSGDLSVYWYQQSLDQGLQFLIQYYNGEERAKGNILERFSAQQFPDLHSELNLSSLELGDSALYFCASSVVGENAQAFFGQGTRLTVV.